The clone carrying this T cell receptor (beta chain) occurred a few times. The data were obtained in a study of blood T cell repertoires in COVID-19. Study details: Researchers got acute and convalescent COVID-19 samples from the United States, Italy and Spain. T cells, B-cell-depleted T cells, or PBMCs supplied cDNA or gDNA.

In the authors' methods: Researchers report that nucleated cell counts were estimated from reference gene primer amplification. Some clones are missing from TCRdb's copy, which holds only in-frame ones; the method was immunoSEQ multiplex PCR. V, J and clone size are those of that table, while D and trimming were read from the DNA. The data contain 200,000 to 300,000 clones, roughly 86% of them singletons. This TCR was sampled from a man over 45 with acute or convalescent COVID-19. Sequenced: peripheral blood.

The CDR3 loop reads CASSNGQGRTYEQYF. CDR3 coding DNA: TGTGCCAGCAGCAATGGACAGGGAAGAACCTACGAGCAGTACTTC. The gene calls are TRBV3-1 (or the pseudogene TRBV3-2) and TRBJ2-7; 8 positions agree with TRBD1. Germline trimming cut 5 bases from V and 2 bases from J; bases unmatched to any gene: 8. The V gene's germline CDR1 is LGHDT and CDR2 YNNKEL (reference sequence). The CDR3 length is 15 residues.